These T cell receptor beta chains were read from a single sample in a study of Ad26.COV2.S vaccination and SARS-CoV-2 variants. Assay used: immunoSEQ multiplex PCR; TCRdb lists only in-frame clones, some missing. The data contain about 480,000 clones, about 83% of them singletons. The source was peripheral blood, collected in a trial of Ad26.COV2.S vaccine versus placebo. The receptors originated from a person aged 18 to 59 who received the Ad26.COV2.S COVID-19 vaccine or a placebo. Both conserved end residues are part of each CDR3. Fields, in order: D gene, clone size, J gene, V gene, CDR3 protein, CDR3 DNA. D genes are given only for firm matches. Rows give clone size only sometimes, using once, few, many, or a class for an expanded clone.

. | . | TRBJ2-3 | TRBV28 | CASSFSASTDTQYF | TGTGCCAGCAGTTTTTCGGCTAGCACAGATACGCAGTATTTT
. | once | TRBJ2-7 | TRBV19 | CASSIAGALGYEQYF | TGTGCCAGTAGTATTGCAGGGGCACTGGGCTACGAGCAGTACTTC
. | . | TRBJ1-6 | TRBV6-2/TRBV6-3 | CASSNRNSPLHF | TGTGCCAGCAGCAACAGGAATTCACCCCTCCACTTT
. | . | TRBJ1-1 | TRBV12-5 | CASGLPRRTANTEAFF | TGTGCTAGTGGTTTGCCGCGACGGACTGCCAACACTGAAGCTTTCTTT
. | . | TRBJ1-1 | TRBV13 | CASTLGGTEAFF | TGTGCCAGCACCCTCGGGGGCACTGAAGCTTTCTTT
. | many | TRBJ2-1 | TRBV30 | CAWSVTDNEQFF | TGTGCCTGGAGTGTTACTGACAATGAGCAGTTCTTC
. | . | TRBJ2-2 | TRBV5-8 | CARGMIVGQNTGELFF | TGTGCCAGAGGGATGATTGTTGGACAGAACACCGGGGAGCTGTTTTTT
. | . | TRBJ2-7 | TRBV7-3 | CASSLTARGGEQYF | TGTGCCAGCAGCTTAACAGCCAGGGGGGGCGAGCAGTACTTC
. | . | TRBJ1-3 | TRBV7-2 | CASSLVGGWNTIYF | TGTGCCAGCAGCTTAGTGGGGGGGTGGAACACCATATATTTT
TRBD2 | . | TRBJ2-7 | TRBV2 | CASRGAGGFYEQYF | TGTGCCAGCAGAGGAGCGGGAGGATTCTACGAGCAGTACTTC
. | . | TRBJ2-3 | TRBV6-1 | CASSESRGTDTQYF | TGTGCCAGCAGTGAAAGTCGCGGAACAGATACGCAGTATTTT
. | . | TRBJ2-1 | TRBV6-1 | CASSEGAASYNEQFF | TGTGCCAGCAGTGAAGGGGCAGCTAGTTACAATGAGCAGTTCTTC
. | . | TRBJ2-1 | TRBV12-5 | CASESFRAPYPDEQFF | TGTGCTAGTGAATCCTTTCGAGCGCCCTACCCTGATGAGCAGTTCTTC
. | . | TRBJ1-4 | TRBV27 | CASSLFWAPLDEKLFF | TGTGCCAGCAGTTTATTTTGGGCCCCATTGGATGAAAAACTGTTTTTT
. | few | TRBJ2-2 | TRBV7-2 | CASSLAQAGELFF | TGTGCCAGCAGCTTAGCTCAGGCCGGGGAGCTGTTTTTT
TRBD2 | . | TRBJ2-3 | TRBV4-2 | CASSQGRLAAVGTDTQYF | TGTGCCAGCAGCCAAGGGAGACTAGCGGCGGTGGGGACAGATACGCAGTATTTT
TRBD1 | . | TRBJ1-2 | TRBV5-1 | CASSPDREKYGYTF | TGCGCCAGCAGCCCGGACAGGGAGAAATATGGCTACACCTTC
TRBD2 | . | TRBJ2-7 | TRBV25-1 | CASSEGGEVGYEQYF | TGTGCCAGCAGTGAAGGGGGGGAGGTCGGTTACGAGCAGTACTTC
. | . | TRBJ2-1 | TRBV29-1 | CSTRQNNEQFF | TGCAGCACCAGACAAAACAATGAGCAGTTCTTC